Each of the 30 T cell receptor beta chains below was sequenced from the same sample in a study of technical replicates of blood from several donors (dated by TCRdb to about 2017). To prepare the library, the immunoSEQ multiplex PCR assay was applied. As stored in TCRdb, this immuneACCESS dataset retains in-frame rearrangements with V and J assigned. A fraction of the clones does not appear; measured against another copy, unresolved V genes explain less than half of the discrepancy, and the remainder lacks a known reason. Present in this sample are some 83,000 clones, around 90% of which were seen just once. The ten largest make up about 0.27% of the sample. Sample: T cells isolated from PBMCs. These TCRs come from a human donor in good health.

The genes are TRBV5-1 and TRBJ1-3; the match to TRBD1 covers 9 bases. Germline V lookup: CDR1 SGHRS, CDR2 YFSETQ. J lost 0 bases, V lost 4 bases, and 2 bases had no gene match. The CDR3 extends over 15 amino acids. This CDR3 reads CASSMTGGSGNTIYF. In nucleotides, the CDR3 is TGCGCCAGCAGCATGACAGGGGGCTCTGGAAACACCATATATTTT.

This chain links TRBV19 with TRBJ2-7; 9 bases line up with TRBD2. The V gene's germline CDR1 is LNHDA and CDR2 SQIVND (reference sequence). The junction had 14 bases not matched to a gene; V was cut back by 5 bases and J by 6 bases. CDR3 size: 16 residues. CDR3 sequence: CASSSRGSGGAPEQYF. The CDR3 region has the DNA TGTGCCAGTAGTTCCCGTGGTAGCGGGGGAGCCCCCGAGCAGTACTTC.

This sequence joins TRBV27 and TRBJ2-6, with TRBD2 matching 7 bases. Germline V CDR1 and CDR2: MNHEY, SMNVEV (reference sequence). This CDR3 spans 17 amino acids. V was clipped by 3 bases and J by 2 bases; unmatched bases: 7. CDR3 amino acids: CASSLSMGGAGANVLTF. DNA of the CDR3: TGTGCCAGCAGTTTGTCGATGGGGGGGGCTGGGGCCAACGTCCTGACTTTC.

This clone was recorded a few times. The chain links TRBV29-1 to TRBJ2-7, with 8 bases that match TRBD1. Germline-derived CDR1 and CDR2 are SQVTM and ANQGSEA. Trimming at V came to 7 bases and at J to 5 bases, leaving 10 bases not matched to a gene. The CDR3 sequence is 13 residues long. The CDR3 nucleotides are TGCAGCGGTGGGGACAGGAATGGCAACGAGCAGTACTTC. Residues: CSGGDRNGNEQYF.

The chain recombines TRBV2 with TRBJ1-5, with 9 nucleotides matching TRBD1. The CDR3 runs to 17 residues. Trimming at V came to 7 bases and at J to 2 bases, leaving 12 bases not matched to a gene. Looked up from germline, CDR1 is SNHLY and CDR2 is FYNNEI. For the CDR3, the DNA is TGTGCCAGCACCCGGGACAGGGTAGGATCTGGCAATCAGCCCCAGCATTTT. This sequence encodes CASTRDRVGSGNQPQHF.

The chain joins TRBV19 to TRBJ1-5; 9 bases are a match to TRBD1. The CDR3 is made up of 17 amino acids. V shed 7 bases, J shed 7 bases, and the junction held 17 bases outside the gene matches. Germline V gene sequence: CDR1 LNHDA, CDR2 SQIVND (reference sequence). The CDR3 region has the DNA TGTGCCAGTATCACTCGGACAGGGGACTTCGGGTTCCAGCCCCAGCATTTT. Amino acid sequence: CASITRTGDFGFQPQHF.

This sequence joins TRBV7-9 and TRBJ1-1; 7 bases align to TRBD1. Germline V gene lookup returns CDR1 SEHNR and CDR2 FQNEAQ (reference sequence). Germline trimming cut 3 bases from V and 3 bases from J; bases unmatched to any gene: 7. The length of the CDR3 is 15 residues. The CDR3 coding sequence is TGTGCCAGCAGCTTGTTCGACAGGGTGGACACTGAAGCTTTCTTT. It yields the protein CASSLFDRVDTEAFF.

The chain's CDR3 is CASSLVAYEQYF. The DNA of the CDR3 is TGTGCCAGCAGTTTAGTCGCCTACGAGCAGTACTTC. V usage is TRBV27 and J usage is TRBJ2-7; D unclear. This CDR3 has 12 amino acids. CDR1 and CDR2 (germline): MNHEY, SMNVEV (reference sequence). V shed 2 bases and J shed 2 bases, with 4 bases lying between them.

The chain joins TRBV5-1 to TRBJ2-2; 7 nucleotides match TRBD2. This CDR3 region has 17 residues. V was clipped by 6 bases and J by 2 bases; unmatched bases: 13. Germline V CDR1 and CDR2: SGHRS, YFSETQ. The CDR3 nucleotides read TGCGCCAGCACTCGGGGGGACCAACTGACCAACACCGGGGAGCTGTTTTTT. It encodes CASTRGDQLTNTGELFF. The variable domain in full, completed from reference TRBV5-1 and TRBJ2-2, reads KAGVTQTPRYLIKTRGQQVTLSCSPISGHRSVSWYQQTPGQGLQFLFEYFSETQRNKGNFPGRFSGRQFSNSRSEMNVSTLELGDSALYLCASTRGDQLTNTGELFFGEGSRLTVL.

The J gene is TRBJ2-7, the V gene TRBV6-6; the D gene is possibly TRBD2 (6 bases). Per the germline V gene, CDR1 is MNHNY and CDR2 is SVGAGI (reference sequence). V was shortened by 6 bases and J by 1 base, with 16 bases between the two germline ends. This CDR3 contains 15 residues. As DNA, the CDR3 is TGTGCCAGCAGGGAGGAGGGTATGGGGTCCTACGAGCAGTACTTC. This encodes CASREEGMGSYEQYF.

The chain has TRBV11-2 and TRBJ2-1; 7 nucleotides align to TRBD1. The CDR3 consists of 14 residues. The germline gives CDR1 SGHAT, CDR2 FQNNGV. V lost 7 bases to trimming and J lost 3 bases; unmatched junction nucleotides: 6. For the CDR3, the DNA is TGTGCCAGCAACCGTGGACAGGTCTACAATGAGCAGTTCTTC. Its protein is CASNRGQVYNEQFF. Full variable domain (outside the CDR3, taken from reference TRBV11-2 and TRBJ2-1): EAGVAQSPRYKIIEKRQSVAFWCNPISGHATLYWYQQILGQGPKLLIQFQNNGVVDDSQLPKDRFSAERLKGVDSTLKIQPAKLEDSAVYLCASNRGQVYNEQFFGPGTRLTVL.

The chain couples TRBV9 to TRBJ1-3; tentatively, D is TRBD1 (6 bases). V gave up 3 bases and J gave up 3 bases, with 7 bases separating them. Germline CDR1 SGDLS, CDR2 YYNGEE. This CDR3 spans 13 amino acids. The CDR3 sequence is CASSADSGNTIYF. CDR3 bases: TGTGCCAGCAGCGCGGACAGTGGAAACACCATATATTTT.

This clone was recorded once. The chain carries TRBV6-6 and TRBJ2-3; D might be TRBD2 (7 bases). The CDR3 has 16 residues. Between the trimmed V and J ends, which lost 0 bases and 8 bases, there was a span of 18 bases. Per the germline V gene, CDR1 is MNHNY and CDR2 is SVGAGI (reference sequence). The DNA for the CDR3 is TGTGCCAGCAGTTACTCGAAAGGGGATCGGGGGGCTACGCAGTATTTT. It translates to CASSYSKGDRGATQYF.

The V gene is TRBV28, the J gene TRBJ1-5; 7 bases line up with TRBD1. With 10 bases clipped from V and 1 base from J, the junction kept 4 bases outside the gene matches. The CDR3 spans 13 residues. CDR1 MDHEN and CDR2 SYDVKM come from the germline V gene. The CDR3 nucleotides are TGTGCCAACCAACAGGGGAGCAATCAGCCCCAGCATTTT. Translated, it gives CANQQGSNQPQHF.

This clone was recorded only once. This sequence joins TRBV27 and TRBJ2-7, with TRBD1 matching over 8 bases. The CDR3 totals 14 residues. The ends lost 2 bases at V and 4 bases at J; junction bases unmatched: 4. Germline V gives CDR1 MNHEY, CDR2 SMNVEV (reference sequence). DNA for the CDR3: TGTGCCAGCAGTTTAATGGACAGGGTATACGAGCAGTACTTC. It codes for CASSLMDRVYEQYF.

The chain carries TRBV5-4 and TRBJ2-1, with a weak D call TRBD2 (5 bases). The CDR3 has 12 residues. V was shortened by 5 bases and J by 9 bases, with 12 bases between the two germline ends. Germline loops: CDR1 SGHNT, CDR2 YYREEE (reference sequence). The CDR3: CASSLPGSEQFF. Here the CDR3 DNA reads TGTGCCAGCAGTTTGCCGGGGAGTGAGCAGTTCTTC. Based on the CDR3 plus reference TRBV5-4 and TRBJ2-1, the full variable domain is ETGVTQSPTHLIKTRGQQVTLRCSSQSGHNTVSWYQQALGQGPQFIFQYYREEENGRGNFPPRFSGLQFPNYSSELNVNALELDDSALYLCASSLPGSEQFFGPGTRLTVL.

The rearrangement joins TRBV28 to TRBJ1-1, with no clear D. This CDR3 contains 14 residues. Germline CDR1 is MDHEN and CDR2 is SYDVKM. V lost 6 bases, J lost 4 bases, and 15 bases lay in between. CDR3: CASSPGRRSTEAFF. The CDR3 DNA reads as TGTGCCAGCAGCCCAGGACGGAGGTCCACTGAAGCTTTCTTT.

The rearrangement joins TRBV6-6 to TRBJ2-4; maybe TRBD1 (6 bases). From germline, CDR1 is MNHNY and CDR2 SVGAGI (reference sequence). The length of the CDR3 is 15 residues. V was trimmed by 4 bases and J by 0 bases, leaving 10 bases between them. The CDR3 here is CASSFGQLAKNIQYF. The CDR3 coding sequence is TGTGCCAGCAGTTTTGGACAGCTAGCCAAAAACATTCAGTACTTC.

The chain combines TRBV6-1 with TRBJ2-6; TRBD1 is a possible D gene (6 bases). Germline V lookup: CDR1 MNHNS, CDR2 SASEGT. Trimming cost V 1 base and J 1 base, with 11 bases left between them. There are 17 residues in the CDR3. CDR3 nucleotides: TGTGCCAGCAGTGAAGGGATTACAGGGTCTGGGGCCAACGTCCTGACTTTC. This translates into CASSEGITGSGANVLTF.

V gene TRBV30 combines with J gene TRBJ1-1; 10 bases are a match to TRBD1. This CDR3 is 16 amino acids long. Germline assignment: CDR1 GTSNPN and CDR2 SVGIG (reference sequence). The junction had 13 bases not matched to a gene; V was cut back by 6 bases and J by 3 bases. The CDR3 sequence: CACFAGTGALDTEAFF. CDR3 sequence (DNA): TGTGCCTGTTTCGCCGGGACAGGGGCTCTCGACACTGAAGCTTTCTTT.

The V and J genes are TRBV5-1 and TRBJ2-1, with a weak D call TRBD2 (6 bases). In germline, CDR1 is SGHRS, CDR2 YFSETQ. The CDR3 is 14 residues long. V was cut by 6 bases and J by 9 bases, with 19 bases left in between. CDR3 protein: CASTKGGELSEQFF. The CDR3 DNA is TGCGCCAGCACGAAAGGCGGGGAGCTCAGTGAGCAGTTCTTC.

The V and J genes are TRBV15 and TRBJ2-3; 12 bases map to TRBD2. The junction had 3 bases not matched to a gene; V was cut back by 1 base and J by 4 bases. CDR3 length: 16 residues. CDR1 is LNHNV, CDR2 YYDKDF, per germline (reference sequence). CDR3 amino acids: CATSRGLAGVSDTQYF. The CDR3 coding sequence is TGTGCCACCAGCAGAGGACTAGCGGGAGTGTCAGATACGCAGTATTTT.

The chain recombines TRBV5-1 with TRBJ2-7, with 9 bases that match TRBD2. V lost 0 bases to trimming and J lost 9 bases; unmatched junction nucleotides: 7. Germline loops: CDR1 SGHRS, CDR2 YFSETQ. CDR3 length equals 14 residues. DNA of the CDR3: TGCGCCAGCAGCTTGGGTAGCGGGAGAACTGTGCAGTACTTC. Encoded protein: CASSLGSGRTVQYF.

The CDR3 protein is CASRVEIQETQYF. DNA for the CDR3: TGTGCCAGCAGGGTGGAGATTCAAGAGACCCAGTACTTC. The J gene is TRBJ2-5, the V gene TRBV6-5, with no clear D. CDR1 is MNHEY and CDR2 is SVGAGI in the germline V gene. V lost 6 bases to trimming and J lost 2 bases, with 10 bases between them. The CDR3 runs 13 residues.

The chain is built from TRBV11-2 and TRBJ2-2; 11 bases map to TRBD2. Unmatched junction bases numbered 7, after V lost 6 bases and J lost 4 bases. This CDR3 region has 16 residues. Germline-derived CDR1 and CDR2 are SGHAT and FQNNGV. CDR3 loop: CASRHPSGRTTGELFF. CDR3 in DNA: TGTGCCAGCAGACACCCTAGCGGGAGGACCACCGGGGAGCTGTTTTTT.

This rearrangement joins TRBV7-9 to TRBJ2-2; TRBD1 matches at 10 bases. CDR1 is SEHNR and CDR2 is FQNEAQ in the germline V gene (reference sequence). Trimming cost V 5 bases and J 3 bases; bases outside gene matches: 6. This CDR3 contains 16 residues. The CDR3 here is CASSPTGGQDTGELFF. CDR3 nucleotide sequence: TGTGCCAGCAGCCCGACAGGGGGCCAGGACACCGGGGAGCTGTTTTTT.

The V call is TRBV11-2, the J call TRBJ2-3, with 9 bases identical to TRBD1. Per the germline V gene, CDR1 is SGHAT and CDR2 is FQNNGV. CDR3 length equals 16 residues. The trim removed 4 bases at V and 3 bases at J, leaving 8 bases unmatched. The DNA for the CDR3 is TGTGCCAGCAGCTCAGTAACAGGGGGCGTTACAGATACGCAGTATTTT. Its translation is CASSSVTGGVTDTQYF.

The chain is built from TRBV18 and TRBJ1-4; the D is unclear. The germline gives CDR1 KGHSH, CDR2 LQKENI. CDR3 length: 14 amino acids. Trimming removed 8 bases from V and 3 bases from J, with 13 bases in between. CDR3 in DNA: TGTGCCAGCGCCCCGGGGAGGGCTAATGAAAAACTGTTTTTT. Its translation: CASAPGRANEKLFF.

To note about this clone: This sample also contains other DNA sequences that code for the same CDR3. The gene calls are TRBV5-1 and TRBJ2-1; TRBD2 might be the D (5 bases). With 0 bases removed from V and 7 bases from J, the gap between germline ends came to 11 bases. The germline V gene encodes CDR1 SGHRS and CDR2 YFSETQ. There are 14 residues in the CDR3. The CDR3 DNA follows: TGCGCCAGCAGCTTGGCCGGGGTGGGTAATGAGCAGTTCTTC. Translation: CASSLAGVGNEQFF.

The V gene is TRBV9, the J gene TRBJ1-1; perhaps TRBD1 as D (6 bases). The CDR3 totals 15 residues. The V gene's germline CDR1 is SGDLS and CDR2 YYNGEE. The V end was cut by 0 bases, the J end by 4 bases, with 13 bases between. The CDR3 bases are TGTGCCAGCAGCGTAGTTGGGGAGGGGGGCACTGAAGCTTTCTTT. Its translation: CASSVVGEGGTEAFF.